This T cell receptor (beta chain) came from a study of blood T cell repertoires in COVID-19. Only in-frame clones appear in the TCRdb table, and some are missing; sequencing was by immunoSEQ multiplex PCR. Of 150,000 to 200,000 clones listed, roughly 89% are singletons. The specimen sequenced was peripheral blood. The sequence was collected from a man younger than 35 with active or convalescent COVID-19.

CDR3 amino acids: CASSWQGGRNEQFF. Written as DNA, the CDR3 is TGTGCCAGCAGTTGGCAGGGCGGTAGGAATGAGCAGTTCTTC. The genes are TRBV6-5 and TRBJ2-1; maybe TRBD1 (5 bases). V shed 4 bases and J shed 7 bases, with 14 bases lying between them. Per germline, CDR1 MNHEY and CDR2 SVGAGI. The CDR3 length is 14 residues.